These T cell receptor beta chains were read from a single sample in a study of T-cell memory formation after mild COVID-19. MiXCR was run by TCRdb on the 5' RACE reads, yielding one entry per CDR3 protein. The sample has hundreds of thousands of distinct CDR3 sequences; approximately 15% are singletons. The sample comprised PBMCs or a T cell subset sorted from them (not recorded which). These receptors were collected from a man younger than 30 who had mild COVID-19 (a few samples of this study predate the infection). Cell type and time point are not known. The CDR3 runs from the conserved cysteine through the conserved F or W. The order of the fields is clone size, V gene, J gene, CDR3 protein. Part of the rows lack a size; the others show once, few, many or a class for expanded clones.

>-|TRBV3-1|TRBJ2-5
CASSYVGQMETQYF
>few|TRBV15|TRBJ2-4
CATSRVREGVGNIQYF
>few|TRBV7-6|TRBJ1-4
CASSTGTGPEKLFF
>few|TRBV4-1|TRBJ2-5
CASSQPGTSGARAQYF
>few|TRBV20-1|TRBJ2-7
CSASTTGGVEQYF
>-|TRBV9|TRBJ2-6
CASSATGGLGANVLTF
>many|TRBV11-2|TRBJ1-1
CASSPWTGMNTEAFF
>-|TRBV25-1|TRBJ2-1
CASSVPGNNEQFF
>-|TRBV6-2/TRBV6-3|TRBJ2-1
CASSRLAGGPGEQFF
>few|TRBV4-3|TRBJ2-5
CASSQARGAQVAQYF
>many|TRBV7-2|TRBJ2-5
CASRGRGETQYF
>-|TRBV20-1|TRBJ1-2
CSARDLRDNSYGYTF
>many|TRBV7-2|TRBJ1-1
CASSPGRLNTEAFF
>-|TRBV11-2|TRBJ1-2
CASSRQGGQGAGYGYTF
>few|TRBV6-5|TRBJ1-6
CASSRTAYNSPLHF
>-|TRBV20-1|TRBJ2-7
CSAGTPSTYEQYF
>many|TRBV4-1|TRBJ1-1
CASSLETANTEAFF
>few|TRBV27|TRBJ1-2
CASSFAGGRVVDYTF
>-|TRBV5-1|TRBJ2-3
CASSAGPGADTQYF
>few|TRBV7-2|TRBJ2-3
CASSLQGYTDTQYF
>few|TRBV24-1|TRBJ1-1
CATSEQGTAEAFF
>few|TRBV7-2|TRBJ2-7
CASSLRERFKQYF
>-|TRBV29-1|TRBJ1-3
CSVTGVSGNTIYF
>few|TRBV20-1|TRBJ2-1
CSARDRRRGWIEQFF
>few|TRBV5-5|TRBJ1-1
CASHVMGYTEAFF
>-|TRBV11-2|TRBJ2-3
CASTVDRITDTQYF
>-|TRBV11-2|TRBJ2-1
CASSLGSWGSYNEQFF
>many|TRBV27|TRBJ2-3
CASSSPGGSTDTQYF
>few|TRBV4-3|TRBJ1-4
CASSQDGGFGRANEKLFF
>-|TRBV7-3|TRBJ2-2
CASSPGLGDTGELFF
>-|TRBV9|TRBJ1-1
CASSRQVKVGTEAFF
>-|TRBV7-2|TRBJ1-1
CASSLAGQGKTEAFF
>-|TRBV12-3/TRBV12-4|TRBJ2-7
CASLRGQGAYEQYF
>-|TRBV11-2|TRBJ1-6
CASSDHLSKGGYNSPLHF
>few|TRBV7-2|TRBJ2-1
CASSLPGGVEQFF
>-|TRBV6-5|TRBJ2-2
CASSYSLWGTGELFF
>-|TRBV5-1|TRBJ2-3
CASSAAEVTDTQYF
>few|TRBV6-6|TRBJ1-5
CASSYSIGDHIGSQPQHF
>few|TRBV6-5|TRBJ2-3
CASSYSSGTSTDTQYF
>-|TRBV7-9|TRBJ2-3
CASSLGGDRTDTQYF
>-|TRBV6-5|TRBJ1-2
CASSYSMSYRDYGYTF
>-|TRBV24-1|TRBJ2-3
CATSPSEASTDTQYF
>few|TRBV27|TRBJ2-7
CASSLSGPYEQYF
>-|TRBV6-2/TRBV6-3|TRBJ1-5
CASSQGRDRLKRPQHF
>few|TRBV2|TRBJ2-1
CASSGLVAGGDNEQFF
>many|TRBV29-1|TRBJ1-3
CSPTMGGTSGNTIYF
>few|TRBV20-1|TRBJ2-7
CSAVSGGAYEQYF
>-|TRBV5-1|TRBJ2-7
CASSLWASGASYEQYF
>-|TRBV20-1|TRBJ2-7
CSASGTTTRLEQYF
>once|TRBV12-3/TRBV12-4|TRBJ1-1
CASSLGWGKTEAFF